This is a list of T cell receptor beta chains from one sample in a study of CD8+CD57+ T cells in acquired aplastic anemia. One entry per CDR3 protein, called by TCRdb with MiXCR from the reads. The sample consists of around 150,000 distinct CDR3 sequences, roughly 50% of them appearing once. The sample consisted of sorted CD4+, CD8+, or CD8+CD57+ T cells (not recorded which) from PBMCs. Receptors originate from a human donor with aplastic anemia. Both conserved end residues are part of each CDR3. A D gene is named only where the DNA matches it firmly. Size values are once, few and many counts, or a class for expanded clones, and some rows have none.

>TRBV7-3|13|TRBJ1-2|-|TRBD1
TGTGCCAGCAGCTCGACAGGGGGGAATGGCTACACCTTC
CASSSTGGNGYTF
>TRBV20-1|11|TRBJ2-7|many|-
TGCAGTGCTAGAGAAGCATTCGAGCAGTACTTC
CSAREAFEQYF
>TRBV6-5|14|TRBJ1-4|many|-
TGTGCCAGCAGTTGGGCAGGGGATAATGAAAAACTGTTTTTT
CASSWAGDNEKLFF
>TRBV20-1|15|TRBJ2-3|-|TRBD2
TGCAGTGCTACGGGGACTAGCGGGGACGCAGATACGCAGTATTTT
CSATGTSGDADTQYF
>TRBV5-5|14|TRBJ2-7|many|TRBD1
TGTGCCAGCAGCTCCGACAGGGGGCTGCGCGAGCAGTACTTC
CASSSDRGLREQYF
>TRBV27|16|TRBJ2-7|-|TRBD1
TGTGCCAGCAGTTTGAATAGAGGGACAGCCTATTACGAGCAGTACTTC
CASSLNRGTAYYEQYF
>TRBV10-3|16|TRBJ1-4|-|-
TGTGCCATCAGTGGCCGTAAGGGTGGGTTGGGTGAAAAACTGTTTTTT
CAISGRKGGLGEKLFF
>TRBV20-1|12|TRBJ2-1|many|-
TGCAGTGCTCCCAAGTGGGGAAATGAGCAGTTCTTC
CSAPKWGNEQFF
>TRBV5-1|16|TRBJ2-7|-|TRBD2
TGCGCCAGCAGCCTGGATACTAGCGGGAGATTTTACGAGCAGTACTTC
CASSLDTSGRFYEQYF
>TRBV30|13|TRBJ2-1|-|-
TGTGCCTGCGCGGAACAGGTCTACAATGAGCAGTTCTTC
CACAEQVYNEQFF
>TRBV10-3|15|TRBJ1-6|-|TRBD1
TGTGCCATCAGGGGGACAGGGGGCACGAATTCACCCCTCCACTTT
CAIRGTGGTNSPLHF
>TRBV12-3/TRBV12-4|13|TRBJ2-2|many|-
TGTGCCAGCCTGGGGCCAAGTGCCGGGGAGCTGTTTTTT
CASLGPSAGELFF
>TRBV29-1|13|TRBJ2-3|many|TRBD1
TGCAGCGGAGGACAGGGAAGCACAGATACGCAGTATTTT
CSGGQGSTDTQYF
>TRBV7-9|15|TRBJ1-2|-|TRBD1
TGTGCCAGCAGCTTAGGGGACGGACAGGGCAGTGGCTACACCTTC
CASSLGDGQGSGYTF
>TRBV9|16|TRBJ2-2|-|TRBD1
TGTGCCAGCAGCCCAAGGACAGGGATAGGAACCGGGGAGCTGTTTTTT
CASSPRTGIGTGELFF
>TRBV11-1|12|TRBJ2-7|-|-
TGCGCCAGCAGCCGGGAGCCCGGGGAGCTGTACTTC
CASSREPGELYF
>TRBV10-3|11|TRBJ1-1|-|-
TGTGCCATCAGTGAGAAAGAGGAAGCTTTCTTT
CAISEKEEAFF
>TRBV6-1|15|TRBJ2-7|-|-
TGTGCCAGCAGTCAGAACCGGGACAATTCCTACGAGCAGTACTTC
CASSQNRDNSYEQYF
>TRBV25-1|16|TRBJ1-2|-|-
TGTGCCAGCAGTTTCCGAGGGGGGGTCCTTCACTATGGCTACACCTTC
CASSFRGGVLHYGYTF
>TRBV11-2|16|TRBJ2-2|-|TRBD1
TGTGCCAGCAGCTTAGATTGGGACAGGGTCACCGGGGAGCTGTTTTTT
CASSLDWDRVTGELFF
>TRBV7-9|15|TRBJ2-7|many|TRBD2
TGTGCCAGCAGCTGGTGGGGAGGGTCCTCCTACGAGCAGTACTTC
CASSWWGGSSYEQYF
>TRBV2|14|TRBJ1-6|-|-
TGTGCCAGCGAGAGGGGAGGGATTAATTCACCCCTCCACTTT
CASERGGINSPLHF
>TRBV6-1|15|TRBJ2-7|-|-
TGTGCCAGCAGTGAATACACCGGGAGCTCCTACGAGCAGTACTTC
CASSEYTGSSYEQYF